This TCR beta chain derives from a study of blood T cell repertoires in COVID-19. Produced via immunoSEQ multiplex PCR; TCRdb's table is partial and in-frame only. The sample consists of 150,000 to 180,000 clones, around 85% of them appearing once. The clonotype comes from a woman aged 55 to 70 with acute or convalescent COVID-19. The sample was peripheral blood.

The CDR3 DNA reads as TGTGCCAGCAGTGAAGTGACAGGGAGTACTAACTATGGCTACACCTTC. Its protein is CASSEVTGSTNYGYTF. The chain combines TRBV6-1 with TRBJ1-2; 7 nucleotides agree with TRBD1. The CDR3 runs to 16 residues. Germline trimming cut 1 base from V and 0 bases from J; bases unmatched to any gene: 5. Germline V gene sequence: CDR1 MNHNS, CDR2 SASEGT.